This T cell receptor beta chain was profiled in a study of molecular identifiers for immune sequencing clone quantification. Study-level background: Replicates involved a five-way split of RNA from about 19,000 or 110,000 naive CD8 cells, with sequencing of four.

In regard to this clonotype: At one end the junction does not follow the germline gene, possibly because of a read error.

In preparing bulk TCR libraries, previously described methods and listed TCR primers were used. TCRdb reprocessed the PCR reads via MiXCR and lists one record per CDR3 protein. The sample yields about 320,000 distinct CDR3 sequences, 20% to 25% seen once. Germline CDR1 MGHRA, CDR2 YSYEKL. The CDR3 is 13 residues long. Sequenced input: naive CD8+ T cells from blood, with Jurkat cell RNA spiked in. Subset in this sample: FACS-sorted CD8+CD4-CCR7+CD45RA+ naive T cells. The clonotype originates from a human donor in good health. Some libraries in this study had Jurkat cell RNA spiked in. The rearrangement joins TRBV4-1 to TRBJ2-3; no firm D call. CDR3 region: CTSSQVDGDTQYF. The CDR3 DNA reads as TGCACCAGCAGCCAAGTTGACGGGGATACGCAGTATTTT.